These 15 T cell receptor beta chains were all obtained from the same sample, sequenced in a study of T cells in Graves' hyperthyroidism and ophthalmopathy. TCR beta CDR3 regions were amplified from RNA. The primer set for the first-round RT-PCR of the TCR CDR3 was HTBI. TCRdb ran MiXCR on the multiplex PCR reads and lists one entry per CDR3 protein. Found here are approximately 430,000 distinct CDR3 sequences, less than 20% of them singletons; the top ten hold around an eighth. The sequencing sample was made of blood. The receptors originated from a woman aged 18-29 years with Graves' hyperthyroidism.

This clonotype appeared a few times. The chain links TRBV27 to TRBJ2-3; 12 bases fit TRBD2. V was pared by 6 bases and J by 6 bases, with 13 bases of the junction left unmatched. The CDR3 extends over 17 amino acids. Per the germline V gene, CDR1 is MNHEY and CDR2 is SMNVEV (reference sequence). CDR3 bases: TGTGCCAGCAGCCACCGACGACTAGCGGGGGTCTGGGATACGCAGTATTTT. Protein sequence: CASSHRRLAGVWDTQYF.

In its sample, this clonotype was seen many times. This chain uses TRBV6-2 or TRBV6-3 with TRBJ2-7; maybe TRBD1 (5 bases). Germline CDR1 is MNHEY and CDR2 is SVGEGT. Trimming took off 6 bases at V and 2 bases at J, with 17 bases between the two ends. The CDR3 runs to 15 residues. The DNA of the CDR3 is TGTGCCAGCAGGCGTAACTCCAGGGTAACCTACGAGCAGTACTTC. Amino acid sequence: CASRRNSRVTYEQYF.

The chain is built from TRBV9 and TRBJ1-4; tentatively, D is TRBD1 (6 bases). The ends were cut back, 2 bases at V and 7 bases at J, with 18 bases in the middle. The germline CDR1 and CDR2 sequences are SGDLS and YYNGEE. This CDR3 region has 16 residues. The CDR3 coding sequence is TGTGCCAGCAGCGTCAGAACAGGGTATGGGGGTGAAAAACTGTTTTTT. Residues: CASSVRTGYGGEKLFF.

The sample holds many counts of this clonotype. V gene TRBV7-2 combines with J gene TRBJ2-5; 7 bases are a match to TRBD2. Germline V gene lookup returns CDR1 SGHTA and CDR2 FQGNSA. V was pared by 2 bases and J by 0 bases, with 6 bases of the junction left unmatched. The CDR3 extends over 16 amino acids. The CDR3, as DNA: TGTGCCAGCAGCTTAACCGGGGGGACCTACCAAGAGACCCAGTACTTC. Amino acid sequence: CASSLTGGTYQETQYF. The full variable domain, in which reference TRBV7-2 and TRBJ2-5 provide the parts outside the CDR3, is GAGVSQSPSNKVTEKGKDVELRCDPISGHTALYWYRQSLGQGLEFLIYFQGNSAPDKSGLPSDRFSAERTGGSVSTLTIQRTQQEDSAVYLCASSLTGGTYQETQYFGPGTRLLVL.

The sample holds a few counts of this clonotype. Here the CDR3 reads CASSDYSTRNEQFF. The CDR3 DNA follows: TGTGCCAGCAGCGACTACTCCACTCGGAATGAGCAGTTCTTC. The rearrangement links TRBV4-2 to TRBJ2-1, with D perhaps matching TRBD2 (5 bases). V lost 5 bases and J lost 7, with 15 bases in between. The CDR3 is made up of 14 amino acids. The germline V gene encodes CDR1 LGHNA and CDR2 YNFKEQ.

The chain has TRBV19 and TRBJ1-2, with 8 bases that match TRBD1. Germline V CDR1 and CDR2: LNHDA, SQIVND (reference sequence). The V and J ends lost 7 bases and 5 bases, in that order; junction bases with no gene match: 12. The CDR3 loop spans 15 amino acids. The CDR3 is CASNPSRGRKYGYTF. DNA of the CDR3: TGTGCCAGTAATCCATCCAGGGGGCGGAAGTATGGCTACACCTTC.

The chain joins TRBV7-2 to TRBJ2-7, with a tentative D call TRBD1 (6 bases). The CDR3 loop spans 15 amino acids. V lost 5 bases, J lost 3 bases, and 17 bases lay in between. In germline, CDR1 is SGHTA, CDR2 FQGNSA. The CDR3 sequence is CASSREYRDHYEQYF. Here the CDR3 DNA reads TGTGCCAGCAGCCGAGAGTACAGGGACCACTACGAGCAGTACTTC.

This clonotype showed up many times. The chain recombines TRBV7-2 with TRBJ1-2, with TRBD1 matching over 12 bases. Germline lookup yields CDR1 SGHTA and CDR2 FQGNSA. Unmatched junction bases numbered 5, after V lost 2 bases and J lost 4 bases. This CDR3 is 16 amino acids long. The CDR3 DNA reads as TGTGCCAGCAGCTTATTGGGACAGGGGGCCATCTATGGCTACACCTTC. Residues: CASSLLGQGAIYGYTF.

This clonotype was seen only a few times. The V call is TRBV24-1, the J call TRBJ2-5; 7 bases fit TRBD1. Unmatched junction bases numbered 8, after V lost 5 bases and J lost 3 bases. The V gene's germline CDR1 is KGHDR and CDR2 SFDVKD. The CDR3 spans 15 residues. Written as DNA, the CDR3 is TGTGCCACCAGTGGGCGAGGGGGCAAAGAAGAGACCCAGTACTTC. Protein sequence: CATSGRGGKEETQYF.

The chain employs TRBV29-1 and TRBJ2-1; TRBD1 matches 10 bases. After removal of 0 bases from V and 4 bases from J, the junction contained 9 bases not matched to a gene. CDR1 SQVTM and CDR2 ANQGSEA come from the germline V gene. There are 17 residues in the CDR3. CDR3 sequence reads: CSVEDRPGQGFYNEQFF. CDR3 bases: TGCAGCGTTGAAGATAGGCCGGGACAGGGGTTTTACAATGAGCAGTTCTTC.

V usage is TRBV7-9 and J usage is TRBJ2-1; 8 bases align to TRBD2. The V segment lost 1 base and the J segment 10 bases; nucleotides outside the gene matches: 9. The CDR3 totals 15 residues. Germline assignment: CDR1 SEHNR and CDR2 FQNEAQ (reference sequence). The CDR3 DNA sequence: TGTGCCAGCAGCTTAGTGAGCGGGGGCTCGCAAGAGCAGTTCTTC. Residues: CASSLVSGGSQEQFF.

This clonotype was seen many times. This chain links TRBV3-1 with TRBJ1-1; D is unclear. The CDR3 has 13 amino acids. Germline lookup yields CDR1 LGHDT and CDR2 YNNKEL (reference sequence). Trimming pared 1 base from V and 2 bases from J, leaving 5 bases between. CDR3 region: CASSQAPNTEAFF. Here the CDR3 DNA reads TGTGCCAGCAGCCAAGCCCCTAACACTGAAGCTTTCTTT.

This clonotype showed up many times. V is TRBV28 and J is TRBJ2-5; TRBD2 might be the D (7 bases). The CDR3 sequence is 16 residues long. V was shortened by 5 bases and J by 2 bases, with 18 bases between the two germline ends. The germline CDR1 and CDR2 sequences are MDHEN and SYDVKM. DNA of the CDR3: TGTGCCAGCAGTATCAGGCGGGGGCCCCTACAAGAGACCCAGTACTTC. Its translation is CASSIRRGPLQETQYF.

This rearrangement joins TRBV5-1 to TRBJ2-6; no definite D call. This CDR3 region has 15 residues. Germline assignment: CDR1 SGHRS and CDR2 YFSETQ. Trimming took 3 bases from V and 1 from J, leaving 8 bases between them. CDR3 protein: CASSSAISGANVLTF. In DNA, the CDR3 is TGCGCCAGCAGCTCAGCCATTTCTGGGGCCAACGTCCTGACTTTC. Full variable domain (outside the CDR3, taken from reference TRBV5-1 and TRBJ2-6): KAGVTQTPRYLIKTRGQQVTLSCSPISGHRSVSWYQQTPGQGLQFLFEYFSETQRNKGNFPGRFSGRQFSNSRSEMNVSTLELGDSALYLCASSSAISGANVLTFGAGSRLTVL.

The genes are TRBV6-1 and TRBJ1-1; possible D gene TRBD1, 5 bases. The germline CDR1 and CDR2 sequences are MNHNS and SASEGT. There are 16 residues in the CDR3. The ends were cut back, 5 bases at V and 1 base at J, with 17 bases in the middle. CDR3 protein: CASSPRSRGPNTEAFF. For the CDR3, the DNA is TGTGCCAGCAGTCCCAGATCCCGGGGACCGAACACTGAAGCTTTCTTT.